This TCR beta chain was recovered during a study of CD8 T cells in Susac syndrome. The patients serving as multiple sclerosis controls were treatment-naive. They had stable or active relapsing-remitting disease and fulfilled revised McDonald criteria. RNA amounts of roughly 0.5 to 1 ug underwent reverse transcription with random hexamers. By means of immunoSEQ multiplex PCR, TCR beta CDR3 spanning 54 Vbeta and 13 Jbeta underwent amplification. Using its own MiXCR run on the immunoSEQ multiplex PCR reads, TCRdb lists one record per CDR3 protein. This sample has about 150,000 distinct CDR3 sequences, with over 95% found just once. CDR1 and CDR2 from the germline V gene are SQVTM and ANQGSEA. V lost 7 bases and J 0 bases, leaving 12 bases between the germline ends. The CDR3 has 13 amino acids.

This TCR was sampled from a human donor with multiple sclerosis. Material for sequencing was CD8+ T cells from PBMCs. V is TRBV29-1 and J is TRBJ1-2; D gene ambiguous. This CDR3 is CSGETPANYGYTF. The CDR3 DNA reads as TGCAGCGGTGAGACGCCGGCTAACTATGGCTACACCTTC.